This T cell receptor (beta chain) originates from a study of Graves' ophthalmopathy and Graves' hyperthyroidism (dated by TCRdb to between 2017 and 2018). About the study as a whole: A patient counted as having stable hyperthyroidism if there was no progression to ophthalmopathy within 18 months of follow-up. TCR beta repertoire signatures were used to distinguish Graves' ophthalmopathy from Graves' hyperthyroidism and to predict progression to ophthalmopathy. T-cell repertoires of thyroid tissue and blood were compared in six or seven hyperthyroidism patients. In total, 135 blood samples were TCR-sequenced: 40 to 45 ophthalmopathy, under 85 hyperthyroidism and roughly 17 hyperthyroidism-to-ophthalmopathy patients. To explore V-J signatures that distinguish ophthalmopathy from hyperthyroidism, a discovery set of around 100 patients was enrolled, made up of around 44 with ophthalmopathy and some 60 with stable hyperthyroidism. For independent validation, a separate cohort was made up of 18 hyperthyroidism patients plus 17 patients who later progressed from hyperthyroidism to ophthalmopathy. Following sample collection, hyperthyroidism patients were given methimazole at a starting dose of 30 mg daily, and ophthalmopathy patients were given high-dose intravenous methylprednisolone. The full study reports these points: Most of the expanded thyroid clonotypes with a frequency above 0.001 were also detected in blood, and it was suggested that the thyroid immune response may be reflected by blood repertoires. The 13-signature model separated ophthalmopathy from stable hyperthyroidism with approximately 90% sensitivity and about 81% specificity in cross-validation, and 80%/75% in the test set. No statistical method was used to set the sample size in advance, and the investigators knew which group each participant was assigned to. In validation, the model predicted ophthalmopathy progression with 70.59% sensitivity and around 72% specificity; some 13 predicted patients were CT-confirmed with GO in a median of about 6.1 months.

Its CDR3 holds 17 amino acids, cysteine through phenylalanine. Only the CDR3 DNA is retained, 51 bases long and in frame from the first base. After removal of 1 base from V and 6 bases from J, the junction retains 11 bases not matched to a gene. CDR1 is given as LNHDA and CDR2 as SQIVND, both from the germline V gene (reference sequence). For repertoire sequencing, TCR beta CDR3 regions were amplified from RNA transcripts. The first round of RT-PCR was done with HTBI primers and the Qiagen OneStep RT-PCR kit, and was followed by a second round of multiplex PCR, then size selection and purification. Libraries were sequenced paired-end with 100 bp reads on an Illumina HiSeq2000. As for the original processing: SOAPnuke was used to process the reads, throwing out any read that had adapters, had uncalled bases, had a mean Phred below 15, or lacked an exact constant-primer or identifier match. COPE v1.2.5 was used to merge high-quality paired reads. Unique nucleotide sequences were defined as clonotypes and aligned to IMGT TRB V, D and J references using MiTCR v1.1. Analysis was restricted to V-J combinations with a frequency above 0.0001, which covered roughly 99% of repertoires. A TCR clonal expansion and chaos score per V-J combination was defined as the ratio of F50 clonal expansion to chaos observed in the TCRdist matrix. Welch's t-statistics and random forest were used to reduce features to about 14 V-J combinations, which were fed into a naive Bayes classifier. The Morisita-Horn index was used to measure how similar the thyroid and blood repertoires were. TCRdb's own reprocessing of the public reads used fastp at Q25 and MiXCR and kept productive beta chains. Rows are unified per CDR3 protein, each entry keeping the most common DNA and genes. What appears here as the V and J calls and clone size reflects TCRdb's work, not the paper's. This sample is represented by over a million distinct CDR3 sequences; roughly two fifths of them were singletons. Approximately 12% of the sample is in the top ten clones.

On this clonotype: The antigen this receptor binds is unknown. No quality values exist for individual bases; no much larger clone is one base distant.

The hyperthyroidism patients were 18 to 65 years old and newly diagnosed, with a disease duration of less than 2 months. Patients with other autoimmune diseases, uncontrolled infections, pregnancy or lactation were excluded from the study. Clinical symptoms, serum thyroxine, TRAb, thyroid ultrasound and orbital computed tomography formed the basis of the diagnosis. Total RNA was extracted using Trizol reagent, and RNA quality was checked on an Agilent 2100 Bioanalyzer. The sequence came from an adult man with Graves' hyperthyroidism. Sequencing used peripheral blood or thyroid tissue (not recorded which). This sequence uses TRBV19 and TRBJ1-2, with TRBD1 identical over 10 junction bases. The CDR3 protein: CASSIVGGTGVLDGYTF. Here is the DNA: TGTGCCAGTAGTATAGTAGGAGGGACAGGGGTTCTTGATGGCTACACCTTC.